Sequencing of this T cell receptor (beta chain) was carried out in a study of cytomegalovirus exposure and HLA in healthy donors. PCR primers comprised 60 Vbeta and 13 Jbeta primers. Here immunoSEQ multiplex PCR was the method, and the copy in TCRdb shows in-frame clones only, minus some. The listing records over 100,000 clones. This clonotype was obtained from a man in his thirties or forties in good health and CMV-seronegative. Material for sequencing was PBMCs.

Here the CDR3 DNA reads TGCGCCAGCAGCTTGGTTCCTGGCCCGCTTACCGGGGAGCTGTTTTTT. The encoded protein is CASSLVPGPLTGELFF. J is TRBJ2-2 and V is TRBV5-1, with D unclear. V was trimmed by 0 bases and J by 5 bases, leaving 14 bases between them. This CDR3 is 16 amino acids long. CDR1 and CDR2 (germline): SGHRS, YFSETQ.